A selection of T cell receptor beta chains follows, all from one sample in a study of post-analysis software for immune sequencing data. TCRdb processed the PCR reads anew with MiXCR; each CDR3 protein has one entry. This table has a few hundred thousand distinct CDR3 sequences, approximately 46% appearing once. The sample consisted of blood. These TCRs come from a girl aged 10 to 17 with multiple sclerosis. Each CDR3 is given with its conserved first and last residue. A D gene is named only where the DNA matches it firmly. Clone size, where shown, is once, few, many, or a class for clones that have expanded.

v_call: TRBV6-2/TRBV6-3; clone_size: NA; d_call: NA; j_call: TRBJ2-1; cdr3_nt: TGTGCCAGCAGTTACCGACCAGGGGACGTTCTCAATGAGCAGTTCTTC; cdr3_aa: CASSYRPGDVLNEQFF
v_call: TRBV24-1; clone_size: NA; d_call: TRBD1; j_call: TRBJ2-1; cdr3_nt: TGTGCCACCAGTGATTTGGACAGGGGGGACAATGAGCAGTTCTTC; cdr3_aa: CATSDLDRGDNEQFF
v_call: TRBV12-3/TRBV12-4; clone_size: NA; d_call: NA; j_call: TRBJ1-2; cdr3_nt: TGTGCCAGCAGTTTAGCCCCCAGTAGGGGCTACACCTTC; cdr3_aa: CASSLAPSRGYTF
v_call: TRBV7-2; clone_size: few; d_call: NA; j_call: TRBJ1-1; cdr3_nt: TGTGCCAGCAGGGATGTTAGGAACACTGAAGCTTTCTTT; cdr3_aa: CASRDVRNTEAFF
v_call: TRBV3-1; clone_size: NA; d_call: NA; j_call: TRBJ1-1; cdr3_nt: TGTGCCAGCAGCGGTGTTGGGAACACTGAAGCTTTCTTT; cdr3_aa: CASSGVGNTEAFF
v_call: TRBV7-9; clone_size: NA; d_call: NA; j_call: TRBJ2-3; cdr3_nt: TGTGCCAGCAGCTCATTGGGACCACAAGGGCCAGATACGCAGTATTTT; cdr3_aa: CASSSLGPQGPDTQYF
v_call: TRBV6-5; clone_size: NA; d_call: NA; j_call: TRBJ2-7; cdr3_nt: TGTGCCAGCAGTCGAGCGCAGACCTCCAATGAGCAGTACTTC; cdr3_aa: CASSRAQTSNEQYF
v_call: TRBV29-1; clone_size: NA; d_call: NA; j_call: TRBJ2-1; cdr3_nt: TGCAGCGACGTAGCCGGGACTCCCTACAATGAGCAGTTCTTC; cdr3_aa: CSDVAGTPYNEQFF
v_call: TRBV4-1; clone_size: NA; d_call: TRBD2; j_call: TRBJ2-1; cdr3_nt: TGCGCCAGCAGCCAAGAAGCTAGCGGGCCCTACAATGAGCAGTTCTTC; cdr3_aa: CASSQEASGPYNEQFF
v_call: TRBV5-1; clone_size: NA; d_call: NA; j_call: TRBJ2-1; cdr3_nt: TGCGCCAGCAGGGGTGGGCTAGCGACACAGAACAATGAGCAGTTCTTC; cdr3_aa: CASRGGLATQNNEQFF
v_call: TRBV12-3/TRBV12-4; clone_size: NA; d_call: TRBD2; j_call: TRBJ2-1; cdr3_nt: TGTGCCAGCAGTTTTGAGCCGGGAGGGCCGGCCAATGAGCAGTTCTTC; cdr3_aa: CASSFEPGGPANEQFF
v_call: TRBV7-9; clone_size: NA; d_call: TRBD1; j_call: TRBJ2-7; cdr3_nt: TGTGCCAGCAACTCTAAAACAGGGGGTGCTTACGAGCAGTACTTC; cdr3_aa: CASNSKTGGAYEQYF
v_call: TRBV24-1; clone_size: NA; d_call: NA; j_call: TRBJ2-5; cdr3_nt: TGTGCCACTAGTGAAGGGAGGGGGCGGCAAGAGACCCAGTACTTC; cdr3_aa: CATSEGRGRQETQYF
v_call: TRBV29-1; clone_size: few; d_call: NA; j_call: TRBJ2-1; cdr3_nt: TGCAGCGTTGAAGAAGGGCTTTTCAATGAGCAGTTCTTC; cdr3_aa: CSVEEGLFNEQFF
v_call: TRBV7-3; clone_size: NA; d_call: TRBD2; j_call: TRBJ2-1; cdr3_nt: TGTGCCAGCAGCTGGGTGGGGGGGAATGAGCAGTTCTTC; cdr3_aa: CASSWVGGNEQFF
v_call: TRBV29-1; clone_size: few; d_call: TRBD1; j_call: TRBJ1-2; cdr3_nt: TGCAGCGTTGTCGGACAGGTGGACTATGGCTACACCTTC; cdr3_aa: CSVVGQVDYGYTF
v_call: TRBV18; clone_size: few; d_call: NA; j_call: TRBJ2-7; cdr3_nt: TGTGCCAGCTCATCAAAACAGGGTTCCTACGAGCAGTACTTC; cdr3_aa: CASSSKQGSYEQYF
v_call: TRBV7-8; clone_size: NA; d_call: NA; j_call: TRBJ2-1; cdr3_nt: TGTGCCAGCAGCTTAGAAGTTGGGACCCACTCCTACAATGAGCAGTTCTTC; cdr3_aa: CASSLEVGTHSYNEQFF
v_call: TRBV7-9; clone_size: NA; d_call: NA; j_call: TRBJ1-4; cdr3_nt: TGTGCCAGCAGCTTGGGGTATGCTAATGAAAAACTGTTTTTT; cdr3_aa: CASSLGYANEKLFF
v_call: TRBV20-1; clone_size: NA; d_call: NA; j_call: TRBJ2-3; cdr3_nt: TGCAGTGCTAGAAGGTGGACTAGCACAGATACGCAGTATTTT; cdr3_aa: CSARRWTSTDTQYF
v_call: TRBV28; clone_size: NA; d_call: TRBD1; j_call: TRBJ2-5; cdr3_nt: TGTGCCAGCAAAACGGATGTAGGACAGGTAACAGAGACCCAGTACTTC; cdr3_aa: CASKTDVGQVTETQYF
v_call: TRBV24-1; clone_size: NA; d_call: NA; j_call: TRBJ2-5; cdr3_nt: TGTGCCACCAGTGAGTTGAAAGAGGGAGTTGCGACCCAGTACTTC; cdr3_aa: CATSELKEGVATQYF
v_call: TRBV5-1; clone_size: NA; d_call: TRBD1; j_call: TRBJ1-1; cdr3_nt: TGCGCCAGCAGCCTGGGACAGGGACTGAACACTGAAGCTTTCTTT; cdr3_aa: CASSLGQGLNTEAFF
v_call: TRBV11-3; clone_size: NA; d_call: NA; j_call: TRBJ2-1; cdr3_nt: TGTGCCAGCAGCTTAGGCGTAAGACTAATAAATAACGATGAGCAGTTCTTC; cdr3_aa: CASSLGVRLINNDEQFF
v_call: TRBV5-1; clone_size: NA; d_call: NA; j_call: TRBJ2-3; cdr3_nt: TGTGCCAGCAGTTTTGGCGGGAGCACAGATACGCAGTATTTT; cdr3_aa: CASSFGGSTDTQYF
v_call: TRBV4-2; clone_size: NA; d_call: NA; j_call: TRBJ1-2; cdr3_nt: TGTGCCAGCAGCCAAGGGGGGGCCTTGTCCCCTGTAGTGGGCGCTAACTATGGCTACACCTTC; cdr3_aa: CASSQGGALSPVVGANYGYTF
v_call: TRBV10-3; clone_size: NA; d_call: TRBD2; j_call: TRBJ2-1; cdr3_nt: TGTGCCATCAGTGGCTCCTCGGGACTAGCGGGAACCTCCTCCTACAATGAGCAGTTCTTC; cdr3_aa: CAISGSSGLAGTSSYNEQFF
v_call: TRBV29-1; clone_size: few; d_call: TRBD1; j_call: TRBJ1-2; cdr3_nt: TGCAGCGTTGTCGGACCCAGGCAGGGGGACTATGGCTACACCTTC; cdr3_aa: CSVVGPRQGDYGYTF
v_call: TRBV30; clone_size: NA; d_call: TRBD2; j_call: TRBJ2-7; cdr3_nt: TGTGCCTGGGGCGGGAGCCCATACGAGCAGTACTTC; cdr3_aa: CAWGGSPYEQYF
v_call: TRBV20-1; clone_size: NA; d_call: NA; j_call: TRBJ1-2; cdr3_nt: TGCAGTGCTAACCCTGTTGCAATCTACACCTTC; cdr3_aa: CSANPVAIYTF
v_call: TRBV6-2/TRBV6-3; clone_size: few; d_call: NA; j_call: TRBJ2-7; cdr3_nt: TGTGCCAGCAGGGGATACTACGAGCAGTACTTC; cdr3_aa: CASRGYYEQYF
v_call: TRBV7-2; clone_size: NA; d_call: TRBD1; j_call: TRBJ1-5; cdr3_nt: TGTGTCAGCAGCTTGGAAGACAGGGGGCTAAAGCCCCAGCATTTT; cdr3_aa: CVSSLEDRGLKPQHF
v_call: TRBV4-1; clone_size: few; d_call: TRBD2; j_call: TRBJ2-1; cdr3_nt: TGCGCCAGCAGCCAAGGGGCGGGAGTTTCCTTGGTGTTCTTC; cdr3_aa: CASSQGAGVSLVFF
v_call: TRBV5-1; clone_size: few; d_call: TRBD1; j_call: TRBJ2-3; cdr3_nt: TGCGCCAGCAGCCCCGGACAGGGTTGGACAGATACGCAGTATTTT; cdr3_aa: CASSPGQGWTDTQYF
v_call: TRBV4-3; clone_size: NA; d_call: TRBD2; j_call: TRBJ2-3; cdr3_nt: TGCGCCAGCAGCCAAGGCGGGAGGGGTGGCGGAGATACGCAGTATTTT; cdr3_aa: CASSQGGRGGGDTQYF
v_call: TRBV11-1; clone_size: NA; d_call: NA; j_call: TRBJ2-5; cdr3_nt: TGTGCCAGCAGCTTAGCCTCCGGACACGCTCAAGAGACCCAGTACTTC; cdr3_aa: CASSLASGHAQETQYF
v_call: TRBV7-8; clone_size: NA; d_call: NA; j_call: TRBJ1-5; cdr3_nt: TGTGCCAGCAGCTTAGGATGCGGGCAGCCCGATAATCAGCCCCAGCATTTT; cdr3_aa: CASSLGCGQPDNQPQHF
v_call: TRBV5-1; clone_size: few; d_call: NA; j_call: TRBJ2-7; cdr3_nt: TGCGCCAGCAGCTTGGGAGGGGTCGGCAACGAGCAGTACTTC; cdr3_aa: CASSLGGVGNEQYF
v_call: TRBV7-2; clone_size: NA; d_call: NA; j_call: TRBJ1-4; cdr3_nt: TGTGCCAGCAGCTTATCAAATGTAATAAATGAAAAACTGTTTTTT; cdr3_aa: CASSLSNVINEKLFF
v_call: TRBV7-2; clone_size: few; d_call: NA; j_call: TRBJ2-7; cdr3_nt: TGTGCCAGCAGCTTGGGTAACCCCCAGTACGAGCAGTACTTC; cdr3_aa: CASSLGNPQYEQYF
v_call: TRBV20-1; clone_size: NA; d_call: TRBD1; j_call: TRBJ1-6; cdr3_nt: TGCAGTGCTTTTACCCGACAGGGGGCTTGGAATTCACCCCTCCACTTT; cdr3_aa: CSAFTRQGAWNSPLHF
v_call: TRBV12-3/TRBV12-4; clone_size: few; d_call: TRBD2; j_call: TRBJ2-7; cdr3_nt: TGTGCCAGCATCGAAGCGGGAGGGCCCTCGGAGGAGCAGTACTTC; cdr3_aa: CASIEAGGPSEEQYF
v_call: TRBV20-1; clone_size: NA; d_call: TRBD2; j_call: TRBJ2-7; cdr3_nt: TGCAGTGCTAGTGGGATTAGCGGGAAGAGCGCCGAGCAGTACTTC; cdr3_aa: CSASGISGKSAEQYF
v_call: TRBV15; clone_size: few; d_call: TRBD1; j_call: TRBJ1-2; cdr3_nt: TGTGCCACCAGCAGAGATAGAACAGGGGGTCTACTATTGGATGGCTACACCTTC; cdr3_aa: CATSRDRTGGLLLDGYTF
v_call: TRBV29-1; clone_size: NA; d_call: TRBD2; j_call: TRBJ2-3; cdr3_nt: TGCAGCGTTGATCTAGCGGGTAGCACAGATACGCAGTATTTT; cdr3_aa: CSVDLAGSTDTQYF
v_call: TRBV9; clone_size: few; d_call: TRBD2; j_call: TRBJ2-7; cdr3_nt: TGTGCCAGCAGCGCCGCGGGGGGCGTACCTATCTACGAGCAGTACTTC; cdr3_aa: CASSAAGGVPIYEQYF
v_call: TRBV5-1; clone_size: NA; d_call: NA; j_call: TRBJ1-1; cdr3_nt: TGCGCCAGCAGCTTGGACCCCTTGAACACTGAAGCTTTCTTT; cdr3_aa: CASSLDPLNTEAFF
v_call: TRBV20-1; clone_size: NA; d_call: TRBD1; j_call: TRBJ2-7; cdr3_nt: TGCAGTGCTAGAGTCAGGGACAGGACCTACGAGCAGTACTTC; cdr3_aa: CSARVRDRTYEQYF
v_call: TRBV7-2; clone_size: NA; d_call: NA; j_call: TRBJ2-3; cdr3_nt: TGTGCCAGCAGCTTATGGGGAGACTCGGTCACAGATACGCAGTATTTT; cdr3_aa: CASSLWGDSVTDTQYF
v_call: TRBV4-1; clone_size: few; d_call: NA; j_call: TRBJ2-7; cdr3_nt: TGCGCCAGCAGCCAAGGCCCCGATTTCAACGAGCAGTACTTC; cdr3_aa: CASSQGPDFNEQYF
v_call: TRBV7-2; clone_size: few; d_call: TRBD2; j_call: TRBJ2-1; cdr3_nt: TGTGCCAGCAGCTTAGTTCGGACTAGCGGGAGTAATGAGCAGTTCTTC; cdr3_aa: CASSLVRTSGSNEQFF
v_call: TRBV6-5; clone_size: few; d_call: NA; j_call: TRBJ1-2; cdr3_nt: TGTGCCAGCAGTTACTCGAGTGGGGACAACAATCAAGGCTACACCTTC; cdr3_aa: CASSYSSGDNNQGYTF
v_call: TRBV29-1; clone_size: NA; d_call: NA; j_call: TRBJ1-1; cdr3_nt: TGCAGCGTTGAATTAAGGGGCGTATTGGACACTGAAGTTTTCTTT; cdr3_aa: CSVELRGVLDTEVFF
v_call: TRBV6-1; clone_size: NA; d_call: TRBD1; j_call: TRBJ2-1; cdr3_nt: TGTGCCAGCAGCCCGGGACAGGGTAGTGGTGAGCAGTTCTTC; cdr3_aa: CASSPGQGSGEQFF